This T cell receptor beta chain was obtained from a study of cytomegalovirus exposure and HLA in healthy donors. Study outcomes and limitations: Later analysis revealed greater clonal expansion in HLA-associated TCR beta chains than in equally common others.

PCR involved 60 Vbeta and 13 Jbeta primers. Some clones are missing from TCRdb's copy, which holds only in-frame ones; the method was immunoSEQ multiplex PCR. Here the sample spans 70,000 or so clones, roughly 74% being singletons. Trimming left V 5 bases short and J 2 bases short, with 12 bases between. The CDR3 has 15 residues. Germline assignment: CDR1 SGHVS and CDR2 FNYEAQ. When sampled, the donors appeared nominally healthy, though they likely had unrecorded immune exposures. On this clone: Antigen: not known.

The V and J genes are TRBV7-6 and TRBJ2-2, with a possible D match to TRBD2 (6 bases). Sample: PBMCs. The sequence derives from a man younger than 35 in good health and CMV-seropositive. CDR3 residues: CASSRSGSNTGELFF. CDR3 sequence (DNA): TGTGCCAGCAGCCGGAGCGGGTCCAACACCGGGGAGCTGTTTTTT.